Listed here are 31 T cell receptor beta chains from one sample, sequenced in a study of blood T cell repertoires in COVID-19. Repertoires were generated with immunoSEQ multiplex PCR, while TCRdb's copy carries only in-frame clones and drops some. The sample has about 56,000 clones, approximately 81% seen once. The sample consisted of peripheral blood. These receptors were collected from an elderly woman with acute or convalescent COVID-19.

This clone was counted a single time. This sequence joins TRBV27 and TRBJ1-5; 10 bases map to TRBD1. CDR1 is MNHEY and CDR2 is SMNVEV in the germline V gene (reference sequence). The trim removed 6 bases at V and 4 bases at J, leaving 12 bases unmatched. The length of the CDR3 is 17 residues. The DNA for the CDR3 is TGTGCCAGCAGACGAAATGGCGTGGACAGGGGGAATCAGCCCCAGCATTTT. It codes for CASRRNGVDRGNQPQHF.

The genes are TRBV5-1 and TRBJ2-5; tentatively, D is TRBD2 (6 bases). CDR3 size: 16 residues. Trimming left V 6 bases short and J 1 base short, with 19 bases between. Germline loops: CDR1 SGHRS, CDR2 YFSETQ. Here the CDR3 reads CASNRGWGGVQETQYF. Written as DNA, the CDR3 is TGCGCCAGCAACCGAGGCTGGGGAGGAGTCCAAGAGACCCAGTACTTC.

The V and J genes are TRBV6-5 and TRBJ1-2, with 7 bases identical to TRBD1. The CDR3 sequence is 12 residues long. CDR1 MNHEY and CDR2 SVGAGI come from the germline V gene. V dropped 6 bases and J dropped 6; count of bases not matched to a gene: 4. CDR3 loop: CASSDRVHGYTF. For the CDR3, the DNA is TGTGCCAGCAGCGACAGGGTCCATGGCTACACCTTC.

This sequence joins TRBV21-1 and TRBJ1-3; no check of the table's D call, TRBD1, against the DNA was made. TRBV21-1 is classified as a pseudogene. This CDR3 comprises 17 residues. The CDR3 spells CARIPPGHRYSGNTIYF. In DNA form, the CDR3 reads TGTGCCAGAATTCCCCCGGGACACCGCTACTCTGGAAACACCATATATTTT.

The rearrangement uses TRBV7-2 and TRBJ2-5; TRBD1 aligns across 7 bases. CDR3 length: 14 amino acids. CDR1 and CDR2 from the germline V gene are SGHTA and FQGNSA. V lost 3 bases, J lost 5 bases, and 6 bases stayed unmatched. CDR3 bases: TGTGCCAGCAGCTTCGCCCGACAGGGTGAGACCCAGTACTTC. Translation gives CASSFARQGETQYF. The whole variable domain, filled in from reference TRBV7-2 and TRBJ2-5, reads GAGVSQSPSNKVTEKGKDVELRCDPISGHTALYWYRQSLGQGLEFLIYFQGNSAPDKSGLPSDRFSAERTGGSVSTLTIQRTQQEDSAVYLCASSFARQGETQYFGPGTRLLVL.

This rearrangement joins TRBV18 to TRBJ1-1, with unresolved D. V was clipped by 0 bases and J by 1 base, with 9 bases between them. Germline CDR1 reads KGHSH; CDR2 reads LQKENI. The CDR3 runs 15 residues. Here the CDR3 reads CASSPPVTRNTEAFF. DNA of the CDR3: TGTGCCAGCTCACCACCGGTTACCAGGAACACTGAAGCTTTCTTT.

This clone was counted a single time. The CDR3 nucleotides are TGTGCCAGTTCGTGGCAACGGGGGACCAATCAGCCCCAGCATTTT. Its translation is CASSWQRGTNQPQHF. The chain has TRBV7-8 and TRBJ1-5; possibly TRBD1 for D (5 bases). V shed 9 bases and J shed 3 bases, with 18 bases lying between them. The CDR3 has 15 amino acids. In germline, CDR1 is SGHVS, CDR2 FQNEAQ. Full variable domain (rest looked up from reference TRBV7-8 and TRBJ1-5): GAGVSQSPRYKVAKRGQDVALRCDPISGHVSLFWYQQALGQGPEFLTYFQNEAQLDKSGLPSDRFFAERPEGSVSTLKIQRTQQEDSAVYLCASSWQRGTNQPQHFGDGTRLSIL.

The V and J genes are TRBV4-1 and TRBJ2-7; D is unresolved. Trimming shortened V by 1 base and J by 3 bases, and 10 bases separated the two germline ends. The CDR3 is 14 residues long. CDR1 and CDR2 (germline): MGHRA, YSYEKL. DNA for the CDR3: TGCGCCAGCAGCCAAGTGGGCAAATTCTACGAGCAGTACTTC. Translated, it gives CASSQVGKFYEQYF.

The chain employs TRBV2 and TRBJ2-7, with 9 positions matching TRBD2. The CDR3 is 15 residues long. V was pared by 2 bases and J by 4 bases, with 6 bases of the junction left unmatched. CDR1 is SNHLY, CDR2 FYNNEI, per germline. CDR3 DNA: TGTGCCAGCAGTGAAAGGGCTAGCGGGGCTTACGAGCAGTACTTC. It codes for CASSERASGAYEQYF. The full variable domain, with the rest looked up from reference TRBV2 and TRBJ2-7, is EPEVTQTPSHQVTQMGQEVILRCVPISNHLYFYWYRQILGQKVEFLVSFYNNEISEKSEIFDDQFSVERPDGSNFTLKIRSTKLEDSAMYFCASSERASGAYEQYFGPGTRLTVT.

The rearrangement joins TRBV4-1 to TRBJ2-1; 8 nucleotides match TRBD1. After removal of 0 bases from V and 9 bases from J, the junction contained 4 bases not matched to a gene. The CDR3 extends over 14 amino acids. The germline V gene encodes CDR1 MGHRA and CDR2 YSYEKL. Here the CDR3 reads CASSQEGQVGEQFF. As DNA, the CDR3 is TGCGCCAGCAGCCAAGAGGGACAGGTGGGTGAGCAGTTCTTC.

The J gene is TRBJ1-4, the V gene TRBV7-2, with a tentative D call TRBD1 (5 bases). V lost 7 bases and J lost 5, with 17 bases in between. This CDR3 comprises 15 residues. Germline-derived CDR1 and CDR2 are SGHTA and FQGNSA. This chain's CDR3 is CASTQRAGNNEKLFF. CDR3 in DNA: TGTGCCAGCACCCAACGGGCAGGGAACAATGAAAAACTGTTTTTT.

The chain couples TRBV20-1 to TRBJ1-1, with 7 bases fitting TRBD1. CDR1 and CDR2 (germline): DFQATT, SNEGSKA (reference sequence). This CDR3 comprises 14 residues. V was clipped by 3 bases and J by 2 bases; unmatched bases: 6. The DNA of the CDR3 is TGCAGTGCTAGTCTGGACAGGAGCAACACTGAAGCTTTCTTT. Translated, it gives CSASLDRSNTEAFF.

V and J are TRBV2 and TRBJ2-3; TRBD2 agrees at 9 bases. The V and J ends lost 4 bases and 1 base, in that order; junction bases with no gene match: 3. This CDR3 comprises 15 residues. In germline, CDR1 is SNHLY, CDR2 FYNNEI. For the CDR3, the DNA is TGTGCCAGCAGTGCCGTAGCGGGGGGCACAGATACGCAGTATTTT. This codes for CASSAVAGGTDTQYF.

The V call is TRBV10-1, the J call TRBJ1-1; tentative D call: TRBD1 (6 bases). The CDR3 consists of 10 residues. Trimming took off 6 bases at V and 10 bases at J, with 9 bases between the two ends. CDR1 WNHNN and CDR2 SYGVQD come from the germline V gene (reference sequence). CDR3 loop: CASRGGPAFF. The CDR3 region has the DNA TGCGCCAGCAGGGGGGGGCCAGCTTTCTTT.

The genes are TRBV5-1 and TRBJ2-7, with a tentative D call TRBD2 (6 bases). The CDR3 loop spans 14 amino acids. The ends were cut back, 0 bases at V and 3 bases at J, with 10 bases in the middle. Germline V lookup: CDR1 SGHRS, CDR2 YFSETQ. CDR3 DNA: TGCGCCAGCAGCTTGGCTGGGGGGATCTACGAGCAGTACTTC. This sequence encodes CASSLAGGIYEQYF. Combining the CDR3 with reference TRBV5-1 and TRBJ2-7 gives the whole variable domain KAGVTQTPRYLIKTRGQQVTLSCSPISGHRSVSWYQQTPGQGLQFLFEYFSETQRNKGNFPGRFSGRQFSNSRSEMNVSTLELGDSALYLCASSLAGGIYEQYFGPGTRLTVT.

V and J are TRBV3-1 (or the pseudogene TRBV3-2) and TRBJ1-2; a weak D match, TRBD1 (5 bases). V was trimmed by 6 bases and J by 2 bases, leaving 13 bases between them. CDR3 size: 14 residues. Per germline, CDR1 LGHDT and CDR2 YNNKEL (reference sequence). The CDR3 region is CASRKGAGNYGYTF. In DNA, the CDR3 is TGTGCCAGCAGGAAAGGGGCAGGCAACTATGGCTACACCTTC.

The chain carries TRBV3-1 (or the pseudogene TRBV3-2) and TRBJ1-1; 9 nucleotides line up with TRBD1. The junction had 7 bases not matched to a gene; V was cut back by 4 bases and J by 4 bases. Germline V CDR1 and CDR2: LGHDT, YNNKEL (reference sequence). The length of the CDR3 is 15 residues. The CDR3 nucleotides read TGTGCCAGCAGCCGGACAGGGGTTGGGGGCACTGAAGCTTTCTTT. Its translation is CASSRTGVGGTEAFF.

V usage is TRBV6-5 and J usage is TRBJ2-7, with D maybe TRBD1 (6 bases). CDR3 length equals 12 residues. With 6 bases removed from V and 6 bases from J, the gap between germline ends came to 12 bases. CDR1 MNHEY and CDR2 SVGAGI come from the germline V gene. CDR3 loop: CASSMYRVEQYF. CDR3 nucleotide sequence: TGTGCCAGCAGCATGTACAGGGTCGAGCAGTACTTC.

V usage is TRBV1 and J usage is TRBJ2-1; the listed D gene, TRBD1, was not tested against the DNA. TRBV1 is annotated as a pseudogene. This CDR3 has 14 residues. In nucleotides, the CDR3 is TGCACCAGCTACCGGGACAGGGGTAACAATGAGCAGTTCTTC. Translated, it gives CTSYRDRGNNEQFF.

This clone was picked up a small number of times. The V and J genes are TRBV6-5 and TRBJ1-1; the match to TRBD1 covers 9 bases. V shed 6 bases, J shed 3 bases, and the junction held 8 bases outside the gene matches. The CDR3 has 15 residues. CDR1 is MNHEY, CDR2 SVGAGI, per germline. In nucleotides, the CDR3 is TGTGCCAGCAGATACGGACAGGGGCTAGACACTGAAGCTTTCTTT. Translating it yields CASRYGQGLDTEAFF.

This chain joins TRBV5-1 and TRBJ2-7; TRBD2 might be the D (7 bases). The V gene lost 4 bases and the J gene lost 6 bases, with 14 bases spanning the gap. The CDR3 spans 13 residues. Germline V gene lookup returns CDR1 SGHRS and CDR2 YFSETQ. CDR3 coding DNA: TGCGCCAGCAGCCCATTTGGGGGGGCCGAGCAGTACTTC. Its translation is CASSPFGGAEQYF.

In nucleotides, the CDR3 is TGTGCCAGCAGCCGGACAGGGGCCGGAAACACCATATATTTT. Amino acids: CASSRTGAGNTIYF. V and J are TRBV6-5 and TRBJ1-3; 9 nucleotides match TRBD1. The V segment lost 6 bases and the J segment 4 bases; nucleotides outside the gene matches: 4. Germline assignment: CDR1 MNHEY and CDR2 SVGAGI. The CDR3 length is 14 residues.

Comment on this clone: One end of the junction does not line up with germline, which may come from a read error. The V and J genes are TRBV10-1 and TRBJ2-1; the D is unclear. Germline CDR1 and CDR2: WNHNN and SYGVQD (reference sequence). The CDR3 has 11 amino acids. CDR3: CASRSYDEQFF. The CDR3 DNA reads as TGCGCCAGCAGGTCCTACGATGAGCAGTTCTTC.

The rearrangement joins TRBV5-1 to TRBJ2-5, with D uncertain. CDR1 and CDR2 (germline): SGHRS, YFSETQ. Trimming removed 2 bases from V and 3 bases from J, with 8 bases in between. The CDR3 is 13 residues long. The CDR3 loop is CASSLVGEETQYF. The CDR3, as DNA: TGCGCCAGCAGCTTAGTTGGAGAAGAGACCCAGTACTTC.

The rearrangement joins TRBV18 to TRBJ1-5; TRBD1 matches 9 bases. The CDR3 covers 13 residues. J lost 15 bases, V lost 3 bases, and 9 bases had no gene match. The germline CDR1 and CDR2 sequences are KGHSH and LQKENI. DNA for the CDR3: TGTGCCAGCTCACCCCCAACTCGGGACAGGGTGCATTTT. Its translation is CASSPPTRDRVHF. The full variable domain, with the rest looked up from reference TRBV18 and TRBJ1-5, is NAGVMQNPRHLVRRRGQEARLRCSPMKGHSHVYWYRQLPEEGLKFMVYLQKENIIDESGMPKERFSAEFPKEGPSILRIQQVVRGDSAAYFCASSPPTRDRVHFGDGTRLSIL.

This clone was seen only once. The chain has TRBV19 and TRBJ2-5; 7 bases align to TRBD1. V gave up 3 bases and J gave up 5 bases; unmatched junction bases: 9. The CDR3 is 15 amino acids. From germline, CDR1 is LNHDA and CDR2 SQIVND (reference sequence). CDR3 nucleotides: TGTGCCAGTAGTATCGGACAGGCCAAAGGGGAGACCCAGTACTTC. Its translation is CASSIGQAKGETQYF.

The chain is built from TRBV4-2 and TRBJ2-3; 9 bases are shared with TRBD2. CDR1 LGHNA and CDR2 YNFKEQ come from the germline V gene. Trimming cost V 0 bases and J 4 bases; bases outside gene matches: 11. This CDR3 spans 18 amino acids. The CDR3: CASSQDPTAGGLPDTQYF. Written as DNA, the CDR3 is TGTGCCAGCAGCCAAGATCCAACGGCGGGGGGGCTCCCAGATACGCAGTATTTT.

The count of this clone is one. The V and J genes are TRBV5-1 and TRBJ1-2; D not resolved. CDR1 is SGHRS and CDR2 is YFSETQ in the germline V gene. CDR3 length: 16 residues. The V gene lost 0 bases and the J gene lost 3 bases, with 15 bases spanning the gap. CDR3 protein: CASSLGRRNLDYGYTF. CDR3 bases: TGCGCCAGCAGCTTGGGCCGGCGGAATTTAGACTATGGCTACACCTTC. Filled out from reference TRBV5-1 and TRBJ1-2, the complete variable domain reads KAGVTQTPRYLIKTRGQQVTLSCSPISGHRSVSWYQQTPGQGLQFLFEYFSETQRNKGNFPGRFSGRQFSNSRSEMNVSTLELGDSALYLCASSLGRRNLDYGYTFGSGTRLTVV.

The rearrangement links TRBV11-3 to TRBJ2-5, with D perhaps matching TRBD1 (6 bases). Per the germline V gene, CDR1 is SGHNT and CDR2 is YENEEA. The V end was cut by 2 bases, the J end by 2 bases, with 15 bases between. This CDR3 has 16 amino acids. The CDR3 region has the DNA TGTGCCAGCAGCTTAAGTGGGGGCCGAAAGCAAGAGACCCAGTACTTC. Translated: CASSLSGGRKQETQYF.

Only one count was recorded for this clone. The chain employs TRBV5-6 and TRBJ1-4, with D possibly matching TRBD1 (6 bases). This CDR3 is built from 14 residues. CDR1 and CDR2 from the germline V gene are SGHDT and YYEEEE. Between the trimmed V and J ends, which lost 4 bases and 9 bases, there was a span of 16 bases. The CDR3 here is CASSLGGYQQKLFF. Written as DNA, the CDR3 is TGTGCCAGCAGCCTAGGGGGATATCAACAAAAACTGTTTTTT.

This sequence joins TRBV2 and TRBJ2-5; 14 bases line up with TRBD2. The CDR3 has 16 residues. CDR1 is SNHLY, CDR2 FYNNEI, per germline. V gave up 5 bases and J gave up 8 bases; unmatched junction bases: 10. The CDR3 protein is CASSSYLGTSGRTQYF. The DNA for the CDR3 is TGTGCCAGCAGTTCTTACCTCGGGACTAGCGGGAGAACCCAGTACTTC.